This entry features one T cell receptor beta chain sequence. Antigen: not known. Produced via immunoSEQ multiplex PCR; TCRdb's table is partial and in-frame only. The table records over 2 million clones, about 95% of them present only once. This entry belongs to a study of shared clonotypes between healthy human individuals. Study at large: Three men and two women, aged 18 to 49, were donors.

Regarding the study as a whole: Naive CD4 clonotypes were shared across a handful of donors at 4.5% to 6.5%.

Germline V CDR1 and CDR2: MNHEY, SMNVEV (reference sequence). Trimming pared 5 bases from V and 0 bases from J, leaving 17 bases between. The CDR3 length is 16 residues. CD45RO negativity and positive selection for CCR7 defined naive CD8 cells, a population that excluded terminally differentiated effector memory CD45RA+ cells. The chain uses TRBV27 and TRBJ2-7; a weak D match, TRBD1 (6 bases). The sequenced sample consisted of naive CD8+ T cells sorted from blood. The receptor was derived from a man aged 18 to 30 in good health. The CDR3 DNA sequence: TGTGCCAGCAGTCCCTCCACGGGACATCTCTCCTACGAGCAGTACTTC. As protein: CASSPSTGHLSYEQYF.